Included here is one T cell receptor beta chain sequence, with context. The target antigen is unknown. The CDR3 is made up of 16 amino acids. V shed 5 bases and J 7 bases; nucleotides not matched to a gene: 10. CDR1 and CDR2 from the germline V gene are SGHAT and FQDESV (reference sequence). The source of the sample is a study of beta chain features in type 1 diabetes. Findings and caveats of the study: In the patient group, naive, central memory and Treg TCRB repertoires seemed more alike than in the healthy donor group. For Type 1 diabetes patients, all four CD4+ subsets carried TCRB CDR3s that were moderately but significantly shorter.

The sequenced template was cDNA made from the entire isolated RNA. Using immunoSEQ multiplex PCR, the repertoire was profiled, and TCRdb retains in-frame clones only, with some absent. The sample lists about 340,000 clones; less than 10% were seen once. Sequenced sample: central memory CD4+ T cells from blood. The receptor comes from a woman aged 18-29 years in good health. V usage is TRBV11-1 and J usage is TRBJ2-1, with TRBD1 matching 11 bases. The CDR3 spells CASSDRGTGGDNEQFF. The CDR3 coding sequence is TGTGCCAGCAGCGACCGGGGGACAGGGGGTGATAATGAGCAGTTCTTC.